Each of the 28 T cell receptor beta chains below was sequenced from the same sample in a study of blood T cell repertoires in COVID-19. Assay used: immunoSEQ multiplex PCR; TCRdb lists only in-frame clones, some missing. The table has more than 70,000 clones, 80% to 95% seen once. Specimen: peripheral blood. Every receptor here comes from a woman in her fifties or sixties in a cohort sampled during active COVID-19.

The rearrangement uses TRBV7-9 and TRBJ1-1; tentatively, D is TRBD1 (5 bases). The CDR3 sequence is 18 residues long. Trimming removed 1 base at V and 0 bases at J, with 18 bases between. CDR1 is SEHNR and CDR2 is FQNEAQ in the germline V gene (reference sequence). DNA for the CDR3: TGTGCCAGCAGCTTAGTATTGGGAGGGGCGTTTTTGAACACTGAAGCTTTCTTT. Translation: CASSLVLGGAFLNTEAFF.

The V call is TRBV28, the J call TRBJ1-4; no definite D call. Germline V CDR1 and CDR2: MDHEN, SYDVKM. V lost 1 base and J lost 14, with 11 bases in between. There are 12 residues in the CDR3. This chain's CDR3 is CASSLSASRLFF. As DNA, the CDR3 is TGTGCCAGCAGTTTATCCGCGAGCCGGCTGTTTTTT.

The rearrangement joins TRBV6-5 to TRBJ1-2; perhaps TRBD1 as D (6 bases). This CDR3 has 12 residues. Trimming took off 6 bases at V and 7 bases at J, with 12 bases between the two ends. CDR1 and CDR2 (germline): MNHEY, SVGAGI. CDR3 in amino acids: CASRGGQGGYTF. The DNA of the CDR3 is TGTGCCAGCAGGGGGGGGCAGGGTGGCTACACCTTC.

The chain combines TRBV6-6 with TRBJ2-2, with D possibly matching TRBD1 (7 bases). V lost 6 bases and J lost 4, with 12 bases in between. This CDR3 region has 14 residues. Germline CDR1 and CDR2: MNHNY and SVGAGI (reference sequence). CDR3 in DNA: TGTGCCAGCAGGCCAGGGGGGTCCACCGGGGAGCTGTTTTTT. Translation: CASRPGGSTGELFF.

V is TRBV7-3 and J is TRBJ2-3; 9 bases map to TRBD2. The junction had 7 bases not matched to a gene; V was cut back by 0 bases and J by 9 bases. Per germline, CDR1 SGHTA and CDR2 FQGTGA. CDR3 size: 15 residues. The CDR3 DNA reads as TGTGCCAGCAGCTTAACTAGCGGGAGCATAAGAACGCAGTATTTT. This gives the protein CASSLTSGSIRTQYF.

This rearrangement joins TRBV3-1 (or the pseudogene TRBV3-2) to TRBJ2-1, with 13 positions matching TRBD2. Germline V gives CDR1 LGHDT, CDR2 YNNKEL (reference sequence). V shed 5 bases and J 5 bases; nucleotides not matched to a gene: 6. This CDR3 region has 16 residues. The CDR3 loop reads CASSALLAGGHNEQFF. The CDR3 DNA is TGTGCCAGCAGCGCCCTACTAGCGGGAGGGCACAATGAGCAGTTCTTC.

This rearrangement joins TRBV5-1 to TRBJ1-1; 7 bases line up with TRBD1. Germline CDR1 is SGHRS and CDR2 is YFSETQ. The CDR3 consists of 14 residues. With 4 bases clipped from V and 0 bases from J, the junction kept 3 bases outside the gene matches. CDR3 sequence: CASSRGQLNTEAFF. The CDR3 DNA is TGCGCCAGCAGCCGGGGACAGCTGAACACTGAAGCTTTCTTT.

The rearrangement links TRBV10-1 to TRBJ2-7, with a tentative D call TRBD1 (5 bases). The CDR3 has 15 amino acids. The V end lost 3 bases, the J end lost 3 bases, and 15 bases lay between the germline ends. Germline V gene data show CDR1 as WNHNN and CDR2 as SYGVQD (reference sequence). The CDR3 DNA is TGCGCCAGCAGTGATGGGGCTACCCCGTTCTACGAGCAGTACTTC. It is translated as CASSDGATPFYEQYF.

Here the CDR3 DNA reads TGTGCCAGCACGGGATTACAGCAGTCTAACTATGGCTACACCTTC. Residues: CASTGLQQSNYGYTF. The chain couples TRBV2 to TRBJ1-2; no reliable D call. CDR1 and CDR2 (germline): SNHLY, FYNNEI. The CDR3 spans 15 residues. The germline V and J ends were trimmed by 7 bases and 0 bases, with 15 bases remaining between them.

J is TRBJ2-1 and V is TRBV19, with TRBD2 identical over 12 bases. The V and J ends lost 7 bases and 3 bases, in that order; junction bases with no gene match: 4. The V gene's germline CDR1 is LNHDA and CDR2 SQIVND (reference sequence). There are 15 residues in the CDR3. CDR3 sequence reads: CASTKTSGSYNEQFF. The CDR3 nucleotides are TGTGCCAGTACTAAGACTAGCGGGAGCTACAATGAGCAGTTCTTC.

This clone has just one count. The genes are TRBV5-1 and TRBJ2-1, with 7 bases fitting TRBD2. CDR1 is SGHRS and CDR2 is YFSETQ in the germline V gene. J lost 5 bases, V lost 0 bases, and 2 bases had no gene match. This CDR3 spans 14 amino acids. The CDR3 coding sequence is TGCGCCAGCAGCTTGGGCGGGGGTCACAATGAGCAGTTCTTC. Its protein is CASSLGGGHNEQFF. Using reference TRBV5-1 and TRBJ2-1 for the parts outside the CDR3, the full variable domain is KAGVTQTPRYLIKTRGQQVTLSCSPISGHRSVSWYQQTPGQGLQFLFEYFSETQRNKGNFPGRFSGRQFSNSRSEMNVSTLELGDSALYLCASSLGGGHNEQFFGPGTRLTVL.

CDR3 loop: CASSDSSGHHYEQYF. The CDR3 bases are TGTGCCAGCAGCGATTCCTCGGGACACCACTACGAGCAGTACTTC. The rearrangement joins TRBV3-1 (or the pseudogene TRBV3-2) to TRBJ2-7, with D possibly being TRBD1 (6 bases). This CDR3 has 15 residues. Trimming took off 5 bases at V and 3 bases at J, with 17 bases between the two ends. The germline V gene has CDR1 LGHDT and CDR2 YNNKEL (reference sequence).

This clone was seen only once. The chain joins TRBV4-1 to TRBJ2-7; D may be TRBD1 (6 bases). The CDR3 runs to 15 residues. Germline values: CDR1 MGHRA, CDR2 YSYEKL. V lost 4 bases, J lost 1 base, and 14 bases lay in between. The CDR3 DNA reads as TGCGCCAGCAGCCCCCGGGACACTGGATCCTACGAGCAGTACTTC. Its protein product is CASSPRDTGSYEQYF.

V usage is TRBV18 and J usage is TRBJ2-1; D is possibly TRBD2 (5 bases). Germline V gene sequence: CDR1 KGHSH, CDR2 LQKENI. Trimming removed 8 bases from V and 7 bases from J, with 21 bases in between. The CDR3 covers 15 residues. CDR3 bases: TGTGCCAGCGTACGGGATGGCATCGCTTCGAATGAGCAGTTCTTC. It codes for CASVRDGIASNEQFF.

The chain joins TRBV18 to TRBJ1-5; D unresolved. The V end lost 0 bases, the J end lost 4 bases, and 13 bases lay between the germline ends. The CDR3 spans 16 residues. Germline-derived CDR1 and CDR2 are KGHSH and LQKENI. CDR3 DNA sequence: TGTGCCAGCTCACCACCGTCGAATCCGGGTAATCAGCCCCAGCATTTT. Translating it yields CASSPPSNPGNQPQHF.

The rearrangement joins TRBV5-1 to TRBJ2-2; D is unclear. There are 14 residues in the CDR3. V shed 6 bases and J shed 1 base, with 10 bases lying between them. Germline assignment: CDR1 SGHRS and CDR2 YFSETQ. The CDR3 sequence: CASKAAWNTGELFF. The CDR3 DNA reads as TGCGCCAGCAAAGCAGCGTGGAACACCGGGGAGCTGTTTTTT.

The chain has TRBV19 and TRBJ1-2; 11 bases line up with TRBD1. The CDR3 loop spans 15 amino acids. Trimming took 2 bases from V and 7 from J; bases not matched to a gene: 6. Germline V gives CDR1 LNHDA, CDR2 SQIVND (reference sequence). The CDR3 reads CASSITGQGAFGYTF. The CDR3 DNA is TGTGCCAGTAGTATAACCGGACAGGGGGCCTTTGGCTACACCTTC. Using reference TRBV19 and TRBJ1-2 for the parts outside the CDR3, the full variable domain is DGGITQSPKYLFRKEGQNVTLSCEQNLNHDAMYWYRQDPGQGLRLIYYSQIVNDFQKGDIAEGYSVSREKKESFPLTVTSAQKNPTAFYLCASSITGQGAFGYTFGSGTRLTVV.

The CDR3 sequence is CASRLAGGGGNEQFF. The DNA of the CDR3 is TGTGCCAGCAGACTAGCGGGGGGCGGTGGGAATGAGCAGTTCTTC. The chain uses TRBV7-6 and TRBJ2-1; 12 bases align to TRBD2. V gave up 6 bases and J gave up 7 bases; unmatched junction bases: 7. CDR3 length: 15 amino acids. Germline V gene data show CDR1 as SGHVS and CDR2 as FNYEAQ.

The chain is built from TRBV29-1 and TRBJ2-7; 7 bases are a match to TRBD1. Germline V gene lookup returns CDR1 SQVTM and CDR2 ANQGSEA. V lost 4 bases and J lost 5; bases outside the gene matches: 5. CDR3 length equals 12 residues. CDR3 DNA sequence: TGCAGCGTTGGTATAGGGGGCAACGAGCAGTACTTC. Amino acids: CSVGIGGNEQYF.

The chain is built from TRBV19 and TRBJ2-5, with D possibly being TRBD1 (5 bases). Germline-derived CDR1 and CDR2 are LNHDA and SQIVND (reference sequence). CDR3 length: 14 amino acids. The V gene lost 3 bases and the J gene lost 5 bases, with 13 bases spanning the gap. CDR3 DNA sequence: TGTGCCAGTAGTATTGTAGGGAAGGGGGAGACCCAGTACTTC. Protein: CASSIVGKGETQYF.

This clone appeared once. The V gene is TRBV6-5, the J gene TRBJ2-1; D is possibly TRBD2 (6 bases). V lost 7 bases and J 7 bases, leaving 14 bases between the germline ends. CDR1 is MNHEY and CDR2 is SVGAGI in the germline V gene. This CDR3 comprises 13 residues. The CDR3 DNA sequence: TGTGCCAGCAACCCCTTACGGGGGAATGAGCAGTTCTTC. Its protein product is CASNPLRGNEQFF.

CDR3 nucleotides: TGCGCCAGCAGCTTAGCACAGGCGACCCCTGAAGCTTTCTTT. Translated: CASSLAQATPEAFF. The chain has TRBV5-1 and TRBJ1-1; possibly TRBD1 for D (5 bases). V lost 2 bases and J lost 6, with 14 bases in between. Per the germline V gene, CDR1 is SGHRS and CDR2 is YFSETQ. The CDR3 extends over 14 amino acids.

This chain connects TRBV9 to TRBJ2-2, with 8 bases identical to TRBD2. Looked up from germline, CDR1 is SGDLS and CDR2 is YYNGEE. Trimming took 2 bases from V and 3 from J; bases not matched to a gene: 9. This CDR3 has 17 amino acids. In nucleotides, the CDR3 is TGTGCCAGCAGCGTGAAGCGGGGGCAAGGTGACACCGGGGAGCTGTTTTTT. Translated, it gives CASSVKRGQGDTGELFF.

The chain links TRBV7-7 to TRBJ1-5; D gene unclear. This CDR3 spans 13 amino acids. Germline V gene sequence: CDR1 SSHAT, CDR2 FNYEAQ (reference sequence). The CDR3 DNA sequence: TGTGCTGTGACCCTACCGCGGTATCAGCCCCAGCATTTT. As protein: CAVTLPRYQPQHF.

This clone was detected a few times. The genes are TRBV11-3 and TRBJ1-6; tentatively, D is TRBD1 (5 bases). Trimming took 0 bases from V and 9 from J, leaving 12 bases between them. This CDR3 has 15 amino acids. Germline V gives CDR1 SGHNT, CDR2 YENEEA. The CDR3 region is CASSLEGGLFSPLHF. CDR3 bases: TGTGCCAGCAGCTTAGAGGGGGGACTCTTTTCACCCCTCCACTTT.

The chain recombines TRBV7-6 with TRBJ2-3; 9 bases are a match to TRBD1. Looked up from germline, CDR1 is SGHVS and CDR2 is FNYEAQ. The V and J ends lost 5 bases and 4 bases, in that order; junction bases with no gene match: 7. This CDR3 region has 15 residues. The CDR3 DNA reads as TGTGCCAGCAGCCTACAGGGGGCGAGGGCAGATACGCAGTATTTT. Protein sequence: CASSLQGARADTQYF.

By share of the sample, this clone is medium-sized. The chain carries TRBV7-9 and TRBJ2-7, with D hard to call. This CDR3 is 13 amino acids long. The V end was cut by 2 bases, the J end by 4 bases, with 9 bases between. CDR1 SEHNR and CDR2 FQNEAQ come from the germline V gene (reference sequence). CDR3 coding DNA: TGTGCCAGCAGCTTAACTGGGCAGTACGAGCAGTACTTC. It yields the protein CASSLTGQYEQYF.

V and J are TRBV7-9 and TRBJ2-3; D gene unclear. The CDR3 runs to 16 residues. Looked up from germline, CDR1 is SEHNR and CDR2 is FQNEAQ (reference sequence). V dropped 5 bases and J dropped 1 base, with 16 bases sitting between them. CDR3 loop: CASSQTPEFGTDTQYF. In nucleotides, the CDR3 is TGTGCCAGCAGCCAAACTCCGGAGTTCGGCACAGATACGCAGTATTTT.